The entry below describes one T cell receptor beta chain. Using immunoSEQ multiplex PCR, the repertoire was profiled, and TCRdb retains in-frame clones only, with some absent. This sample carries 110,000 to 150,000 clones, more than 90% of them seen once, and the ten largest clones take around 1.7%. The data were taken from a study of T cell responses to AZD1222 COVID-19 vaccine. The clonotype originates from an adult in good health. The sample in question was peripheral blood, obtained on day 0 of AZD1222 vaccination.

CDR3 sequence (DNA): TGTGCCAGCAGCCACCAGGGGGGTGACTATGGCTACACCTTC. Encoded protein: CASSHQGGDYGYTF. This chain uses TRBV3-1 (or the pseudogene TRBV3-2) with TRBJ1-2, with 7 bases identical to TRBD1. V trimming: 3 bases; J trimming: 3 bases; junction bases outside the gene matches: 4. CDR3 size: 14 residues. The germline CDR1 and CDR2 sequences are LGHDT and YNNKEL (reference sequence).